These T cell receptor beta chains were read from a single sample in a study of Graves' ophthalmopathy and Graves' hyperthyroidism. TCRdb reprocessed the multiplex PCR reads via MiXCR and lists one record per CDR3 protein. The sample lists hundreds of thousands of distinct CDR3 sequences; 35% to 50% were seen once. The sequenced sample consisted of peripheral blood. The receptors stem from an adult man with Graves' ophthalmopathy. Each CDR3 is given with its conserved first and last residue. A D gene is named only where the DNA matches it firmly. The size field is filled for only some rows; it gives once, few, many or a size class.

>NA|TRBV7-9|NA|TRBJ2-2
TGTGCCAGCAGTCCCAGAGAGGGGCCCACCGGGGAGCTGTTTTTT
CASSPREGPTGELFF
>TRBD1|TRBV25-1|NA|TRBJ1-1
TGTGCCAGCAGCCAAAGACAGGGGACCCACATCCCCCAGAACACTGAAGCTTTCTTT
CASSQRQGTHIPQNTEAFF
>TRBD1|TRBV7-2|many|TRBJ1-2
TGTGCCAGCAGACGCGGACAGGGGGCTCGCTATGGCTACACCTTC
CASRRGQGARYGYTF
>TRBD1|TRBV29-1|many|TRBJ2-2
TGCAGCGTTGTGGACAGGGCGAACACCGGGGAGCTGTTTTTT
CSVVDRANTGELFF
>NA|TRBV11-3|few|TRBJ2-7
TGTGCCAGCATCTCGTTCCGAGACGAGCAGTACTTC
CASISFRDEQYF
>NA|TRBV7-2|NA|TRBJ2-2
TGTGCCAGCAGCCTTATGGGCCTCGGGGAGCTGTTTTTT
CASSLMGLGELFF
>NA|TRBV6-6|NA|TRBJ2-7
TGTGCCAGCAGTTCATCCTCAGTTGACTACGAGCAGTACTTC
CASSSSSVDYEQYF
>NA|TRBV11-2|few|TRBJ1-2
TGTGCCAGCAGCTTAATGGCGCAAGAGGGAAAATACTATGGCTACACCTTC
CASSLMAQEGKYYGYTF
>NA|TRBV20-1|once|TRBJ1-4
TGCAGTGCTACCCTTGGGAACACTGAAAAACTGTTTTTT
CSATLGNTEKLFF
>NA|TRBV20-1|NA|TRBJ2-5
TGCAGTGCGTACGGGGAGACCCAGTACTTC
CSAYGETQYF
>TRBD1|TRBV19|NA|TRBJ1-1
TGTGCCTGTAGAGAAATCGGGACAGGAGGAATGAACACTGAAGCTTTCTTT
CACREIGTGGMNTEAFF
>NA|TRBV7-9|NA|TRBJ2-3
TGTGCCAGCAGCCTCGTCGATCTCCATACGCAGTATTTT
CASSLVDLHTQYF
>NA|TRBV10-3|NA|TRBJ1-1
TGTGCCATCAGTGTGACCGGGAACACTGAAGCTTTCTTT
CAISVTGNTEAFF
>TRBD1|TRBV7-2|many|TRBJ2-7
TGTGCCAGCAGCCGACAGGGGGCGGGGGCCTACGAGCAGTACTTC
CASSRQGAGAYEQYF
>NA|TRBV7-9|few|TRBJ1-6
TGTGCCAGCAGCTTACCCCCCCTAGACAGTGATAATTCACCCCTCCACTTT
CASSLPPLDSDNSPLHF
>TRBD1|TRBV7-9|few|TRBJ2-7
TGTGCCAGCAGCCCGCGGGGCCAGGGGGCCCTTTACGAGCAGTACTTC
CASSPRGQGALYEQYF
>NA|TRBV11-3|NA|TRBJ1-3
TGTGCCAGCAGCTTAGGAGGGACACGCTCTGGAAACACCGTATATTTT
CASSLGGTRSGNTVYF
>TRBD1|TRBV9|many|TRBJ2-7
TGTGCCAGCAGCCCCGGGACAGGGGATTACGAGCAGTACTTC
CASSPGTGDYEQYF
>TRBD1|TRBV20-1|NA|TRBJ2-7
TGCAGTGCGGAGGATACCGGGACAGTCTACGAGCAGTACTTC
CSAEDTGTVYEQYF
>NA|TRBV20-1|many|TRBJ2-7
TGCAGTGCTATCTCAGGGTTCTACGAGCAGTACTTC
CSAISGFYEQYF
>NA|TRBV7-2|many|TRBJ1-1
TGTGCCAGCAGCTTAGATCCAGGGGCGCTGACCACTGAAGCTTTCTTT
CASSLDPGALTTEAFF
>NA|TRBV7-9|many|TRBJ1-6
TGTGCCAGCAGCTTTTGGTTGAGGAAGGGATCACCCCTCCACTTT
CASSFWLRKGSPLHF
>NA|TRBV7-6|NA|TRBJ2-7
TGTGCCAGCAGCTTAGGAATAGGTGGCAGCCCTGACGAGCAGTACTTC
CASSLGIGGSPDEQYF
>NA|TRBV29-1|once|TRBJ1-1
TGCAGCGTTGAAACAGGCGGAGCTTTCTTT
CSVETGGAFF
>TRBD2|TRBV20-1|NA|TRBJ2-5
TGCAGTGCTAGAGGCCTAGCGGGAAGGAGCCAAGAGACCCAGTACTTC
CSARGLAGRSQETQYF
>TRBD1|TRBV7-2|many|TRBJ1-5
TGTGCCAGCAGCCGAGACAGGGCTAGCAATCAGCCCCAGCATTTT
CASSRDRASNQPQHF
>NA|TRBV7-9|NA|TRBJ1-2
TGTGCCAGCAGTGAAGCCCATGGCTACACCTTC
CASSEAHGYTF
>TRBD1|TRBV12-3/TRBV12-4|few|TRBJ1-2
TGTGCCAGCAGTCCCAAGGGACAGGGGGTTTATGGCTACACCTTC
CASSPKGQGVYGYTF
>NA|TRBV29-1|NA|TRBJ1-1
TGCAGCTTCATGACGGGGGGGAACACTGAAGCTTTCTTT
CSFMTGGNTEAFF
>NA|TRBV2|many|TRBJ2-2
TGTGCCAGCAGGACAAGACCGAACACCGGGGAGCTGTTTTTT
CASRTRPNTGELFF
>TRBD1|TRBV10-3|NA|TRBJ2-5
TGTGCCATCAGTGAGGGACAGGGGGCGAGGGAGACCCAGTACTTC
CAISEGQGARETQYF
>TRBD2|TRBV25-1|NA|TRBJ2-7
TGTGCCAGCAGTGAATCGGCTAGCGGGAGCAACAATGAGCAGTACTTC
CASSESASGSNNEQYF
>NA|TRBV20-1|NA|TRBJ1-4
TGCAGTGCTAGTGGGGTTACGGTGTTTTTT
CSASGVTVFF
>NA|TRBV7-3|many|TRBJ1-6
TGTGCCAGCAGCTTGGGCAGGGTGAATTCACCCCTCCACTTT
CASSLGRVNSPLHF
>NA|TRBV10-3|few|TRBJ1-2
TGTGCCAGCGCGGACGGTCCCTATGGCTACACCTTC
CASADGPYGYTF
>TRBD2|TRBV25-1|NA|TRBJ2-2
TGTGCCAGCAGTCGGGGGGCCGGGGAGCTGTTTTTT
CASSRGAGELFF
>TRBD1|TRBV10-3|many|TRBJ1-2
TGTGCCAGCAGTTCACGACAGGGCGGCTATGGCTACACCTTC
CASSSRQGGYGYTF
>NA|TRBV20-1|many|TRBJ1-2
TGCAGTGCTAGCGACTATGGCTACACCTTC
CSASDYGYTF
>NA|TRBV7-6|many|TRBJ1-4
TGTGCCAGCAGCTCCGAGGCATGGGGAAAACTGTTTTTT
CASSSEAWGKLFF
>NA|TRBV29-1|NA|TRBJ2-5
TGCAGCGTAGTACAAGGGGCAGGGCAAGAGACCCAGTACTTC
CSVVQGAGQETQYF
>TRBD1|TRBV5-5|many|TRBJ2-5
TGTGCCAGCAGCTTGGGGGACAGGGAGGAGACCCAGTACTTC
CASSLGDREETQYF
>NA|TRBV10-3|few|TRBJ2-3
TGTGCCATCAGTGTCGCTAAGAGCACAGATACGCAGTATTTT
CAISVAKSTDTQYF
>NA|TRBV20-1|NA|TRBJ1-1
TGCAGTGCCCGCCATGGTGAAGCTTTCTTT
CSARHGEAFF
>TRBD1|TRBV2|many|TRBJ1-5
TGTGCCAGCACGCGGGACAGGTGGGGGTATGGCAATCAGCCCCAGCATTTT
CASTRDRWGYGNQPQHF
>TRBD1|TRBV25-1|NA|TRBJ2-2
TGTGCCAGCACCATGACAGGGGGGACCGGGGAGCTGTTTTTT
CASTMTGGTGELFF
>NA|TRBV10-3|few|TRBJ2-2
TGTGCCATCAGCCCGGGACCCGGGGGCACCGGGGAGCTGTTTTTT
CAISPGPGGTGELFF
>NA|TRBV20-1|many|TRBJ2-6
TGCAGTGCTAGTTCGCACTCTGGGGCCAACGTCCTGACTTTC
CSASSHSGANVLTF
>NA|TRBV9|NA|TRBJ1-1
TGTGCCACCAAACGACCGGAGGGCACTGAAGCTTTCTTT
CATKRPEGTEAFF
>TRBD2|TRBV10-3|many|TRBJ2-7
TGTGCCATCACCCCGTCGGGAGGGAGGGAGCAGTACTTC
CAITPSGGREQYF
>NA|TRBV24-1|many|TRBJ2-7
TGTGCCACCAGTGACATGAAGGGCGAGCAGTACTTC
CATSDMKGEQYF
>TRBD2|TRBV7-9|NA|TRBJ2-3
TGTGCCAGCACCTTAGCGGGGAGTAGGGGGGCAGATACGCAGTATTTT
CASTLAGSRGADTQYF
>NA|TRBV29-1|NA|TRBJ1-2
TGCAGCGTTGAGAGCAGGGGCGCCTATGGCTACACCTTC
CSVESRGAYGYTF
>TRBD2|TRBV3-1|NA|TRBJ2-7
TGTGCCAGCAGCCAGCTAGCGGGAGGTGCACAAGAGCAGTACTTC
CASSQLAGGAQEQYF
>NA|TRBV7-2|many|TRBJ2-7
TGTGCCAGCAGCATCAGGGATCTCTACGAGCAGTACTTC
CASSIRDLYEQYF
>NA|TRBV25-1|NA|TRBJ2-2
TGTGCCAGCAGCTTATGGGTAGCGATCACCGGGGAGCTGTTTTTT
CASSLWVAITGELFF
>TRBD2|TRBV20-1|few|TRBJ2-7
TGCAGTGCTATAGAGCCAAAGGGACTAGCGGGGACTTACGAGCAGTACTTC
CSAIEPKGLAGTYEQYF
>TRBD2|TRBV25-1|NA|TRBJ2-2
TGTGCCAGCAGTCCGACTAGCGGGAGGTCCACCGGGGAGCTGTTTTTT
CASSPTSGRSTGELFF
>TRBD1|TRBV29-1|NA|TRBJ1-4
TGCAGCGTTGGGGACAGGGAAGAACTGTTTTTT
CSVGDREELFF
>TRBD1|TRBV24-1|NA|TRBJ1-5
TGTGCCAGCAGTGACACAGGAGACAGGGGTGTCCAGCCCCAGCATTTT
CASSDTGDRGVQPQHF